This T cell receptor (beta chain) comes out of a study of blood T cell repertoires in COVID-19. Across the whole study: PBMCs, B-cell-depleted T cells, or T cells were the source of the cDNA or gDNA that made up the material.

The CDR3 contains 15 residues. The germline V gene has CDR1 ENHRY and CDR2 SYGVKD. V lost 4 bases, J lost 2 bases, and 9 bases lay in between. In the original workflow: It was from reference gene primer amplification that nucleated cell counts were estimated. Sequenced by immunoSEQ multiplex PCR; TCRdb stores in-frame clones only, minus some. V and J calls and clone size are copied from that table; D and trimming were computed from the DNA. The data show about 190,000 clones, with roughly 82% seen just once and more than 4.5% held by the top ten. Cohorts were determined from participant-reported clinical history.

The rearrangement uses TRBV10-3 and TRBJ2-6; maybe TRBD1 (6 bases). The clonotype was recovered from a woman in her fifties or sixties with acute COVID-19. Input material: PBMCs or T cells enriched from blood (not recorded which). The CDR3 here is CAISGTGPGANVLTF. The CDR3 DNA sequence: TGTGCCATCAGTGGAACAGGGCCTGGGGCCAACGTCCTGACTTTC.